The clone carrying this T cell receptor beta chain was observed a handful of times. Its specificity is unknown. This sample is part of a study of cytomegalovirus exposure and HLA in healthy donors. On the study more broadly: The 120 validation repertoires were reported in a later analysis to have been generated on the same platform as the 666 first-cohort repertoires. Whole-study results and caveats: First-cohort TCR clusters tended to co-occur in the 95 to 150 validation repertoires, a later analysis found. Researchers counted 164 TCR beta chains as cytomegalovirus-associated.

Sequenced by immunoSEQ multiplex PCR; TCRdb stores in-frame clones only, minus some. The sample holds about 160,000 clones, roughly nine tenths seen once. The ends were cut back, 5 bases at V and 1 base at J, with 15 bases in the middle. Germline CDR1 MNHEY, CDR2 SVGAGI. The CDR3 is 15 residues long. The chain recombines TRBV6-5 with TRBJ2-7; the D gene is possibly TRBD2 (6 bases). Specimen: PBMCs. The receptor's source is a woman aged 30 to 39 in good health and CMV-seronegative. For the CDR3, the DNA is TGTGCCAGCAGTCTAAACCGGGACTTATCCTACGAGCAGTACTTC. Its translation: CASSLNRDLSYEQYF.